This is a list of T cell receptor beta chains from one sample in a study of blood T cell repertoires in COVID-19. Here immunoSEQ multiplex PCR was the method, and the copy in TCRdb shows in-frame clones only, minus some. The table lists 100,000 or so clones, 80% to 85% of them singletons. The material sequenced was peripheral blood. The receptors here all came from an elderly man with acute or convalescent COVID-19. Both conserved end residues are part of each CDR3. The order of the fields is V gene, J gene, CDR3 protein.

V gene: TRBV5-1; J gene: TRBJ1-6; CDR3 protein: CASSPGTGYNSPLHF
V gene: TRBV2; J gene: TRBJ1-1; CDR3 protein: CASSDNRNTEAFF
V gene: TRBV29-1; J gene: TRBJ2-7; CDR3 protein: CSVSVGHNDEQYF
V gene: TRBV21-1; J gene: TRBJ2-2; CDR3 protein: CASSSYTGLDTGELFF
V gene: TRBV6-5; J gene: TRBJ2-3; CDR3 protein: CASSRVGTVTDTQYF
V gene: TRBV19; J gene: TRBJ2-2; CDR3 protein: CASRGRQGAGDTGELFF
V gene: TRBV28; J gene: TRBJ1-5; CDR3 protein: CASKPPNVNSNQPQHF
V gene: TRBV7-2; J gene: TRBJ1-2; CDR3 protein: CASSPTGGNYGYTF
V gene: TRBV5-1; J gene: TRBJ2-2; CDR3 protein: CASSIRRAGNTGELFF
V gene: TRBV2; J gene: TRBJ2-7; CDR3 protein: CASSESGREQYF
V gene: TRBV28; J gene: TRBJ1-4; CDR3 protein: CASTPRRGGNEKLFF
V gene: TRBV25-1; J gene: TRBJ2-2; CDR3 protein: CASRNRENTGELFF
V gene: TRBV5-1; J gene: TRBJ2-1; CDR3 protein: CASSLGFRLGNEQFF
V gene: TRBV18; J gene: TRBJ2-5; CDR3 protein: CASSPDPTSGIEETQYF
V gene: TRBV7-2; J gene: TRBJ2-1; CDR3 protein: CASSSGLAGGNEQFF
V gene: TRBV7-2; J gene: TRBJ2-7; CDR3 protein: CASSLRTGHEQYF
V gene: TRBV28; J gene: TRBJ2-7; CDR3 protein: CASSQQGAYEQYF
V gene: TRBV9; J gene: TRBJ2-1; CDR3 protein: CASSVGGKGGGQFF
V gene: TRBV3-1/TRBV3-2; J gene: TRBJ1-1; CDR3 protein: CASSQDGVRDTEAFF
V gene: TRBV5-8; J gene: TRBJ2-6; CDR3 protein: CASSLQGPFSGANVLTF
V gene: TRBV7-6; J gene: TRBJ2-5; CDR3 protein: CASSPGGNQETQYF
V gene: TRBV6-5; J gene: TRBJ1-1; CDR3 protein: CASSYGTGFTEAFF
V gene: TRBV11-2; J gene: TRBJ2-1; CDR3 protein: CASSQVSRGSYNEQFF
V gene: TRBV28; J gene: TRBJ1-1; CDR3 protein: CASSPSGTVNTEAFF
V gene: TRBV7-3; J gene: TRBJ2-1; CDR3 protein: CASSLGGGNEQFF
V gene: TRBV28; J gene: TRBJ1-1; CDR3 protein: CASSLLGTGGLEAFF
V gene: TRBV19; J gene: TRBJ2-1; CDR3 protein: CASSRWVGGDYNEQFF
V gene: TRBV4-1; J gene: TRBJ2-7; CDR3 protein: CASSQGTSGASYEQYF
V gene: TRBV10-3; J gene: TRBJ1-1; CDR3 protein: CAISRDRSNTEAFF
V gene: TRBV7-9; J gene: TRBJ1-1; CDR3 protein: CASSLVEGTEAFF
V gene: TRBV28; J gene: TRBJ1-1; CDR3 protein: CASRWTPNTEAFF
V gene: TRBV19; J gene: TRBJ1-2; CDR3 protein: CASSPTGNYGYTF
V gene: TRBV5-4; J gene: TRBJ1-2; CDR3 protein: CASSSKDRGDGYTF
V gene: TRBV29-1; J gene: TRBJ2-7; CDR3 protein: CSIGGTGGRYEQYF
V gene: TRBV11-2; J gene: TRBJ2-1; CDR3 protein: CASSFTSGTYNEQFF
V gene: TRBV11-2; J gene: TRBJ2-4; CDR3 protein: CASSLHTGGNIQYF
V gene: TRBV5-4; J gene: TRBJ2-7; CDR3 protein: CASSSNQQGSSYEQYF
V gene: TRBV5-5; J gene: TRBJ1-1; CDR3 protein: CASSLIGRGGTEAFF
V gene: TRBV18; J gene: TRBJ2-5; CDR3 protein: CASSDRKSGETQYF
V gene: TRBV10-2; J gene: TRBJ1-1; CDR3 protein: CASSHDRTGRNTEAFF
V gene: TRBV2; J gene: TRBJ2-3; CDR3 protein: CASSEALWSGTQYF
V gene: TRBV30; J gene: TRBJ1-6; CDR3 protein: CAWSRQNSPLHF
V gene: TRBV20-1; J gene: TRBJ2-1; CDR3 protein: CSARGGNEQFF
V gene: TRBV28; J gene: TRBJ2-1; CDR3 protein: CASRLAGGSYNEQFF
V gene: TRBV28; J gene: TRBJ1-2; CDR3 protein: CAIGQDLRGYTF
V gene: TRBV18; J gene: TRBJ2-1; CDR3 protein: CASSPRKGSSYNEQFF
V gene: TRBV27; J gene: TRBJ2-6; CDR3 protein: CASSYQTMARRSGANVLTF
V gene: TRBV6-2/TRBV6-3; J gene: TRBJ1-5; CDR3 protein: CASSYSREPNQPQHF
V gene: TRBV2; J gene: TRBJ1-6; CDR3 protein: CASSEYGGVGSPLHF
V gene: TRBV2; J gene: TRBJ1-1; CDR3 protein: CASRSGENTEAFF
V gene: TRBV28; J gene: TRBJ2-3; CDR3 protein: CASSLGARTQYF
V gene: TRBV5-4; J gene: TRBJ1-1; CDR3 protein: CASSFDRNTEAFF
V gene: TRBV6-4; J gene: TRBJ1-1; CDR3 protein: CASSVVPGLNTEAFF
V gene: TRBV12-3/TRBV12-4; J gene: TRBJ1-4; CDR3 protein: CASSFASNEKLFF
V gene: TRBV11-2; J gene: TRBJ2-7; CDR3 protein: CASSLDPSSYEQYF
V gene: TRBV25-1; J gene: TRBJ2-1; CDR3 protein: CASSDQGAFPNEQFF
V gene: TRBV6-5; J gene: TRBJ2-1; CDR3 protein: CASSSAGDYNEQFF
V gene: TRBV3-1/TRBV3-2; J gene: TRBJ2-2; CDR3 protein: CASSQGLAGAGGELFF